The clone carrying this T cell receptor (beta chain) appeared a few times. The antigen is not known. The data were taken from a study of a mutant IDH1 vaccine in newly diagnosed glioma. Across the study: Patients had eight vaccinations, in weeks 1, 3, 5, 7, 11, 15, 19 and 23. With temozolomide cycles, or 4-6 weeks after radiotherapy alone, vaccination was started.

Regarding time point: week 5, during vaccination. The content of each vaccine dose was 300 ug of mutant IDH1 20-mer peptide, and topical imiquimod accompanied it. Donor tumors were new WHO grade 3 or 4 IDH1-mutant, ATRX-lost astrocytomas. Per the germline V gene, CDR1 is MGHRA and CDR2 is YSYEKL. This CDR3 contains 15 residues. V lost 1 base and J 6 bases, leaving 14 bases between the germline ends. The method was immunoSEQ multiplex PCR; TCRdb's version includes in-frame clones alone and lacks a portion of them. Of approximately 37,000 clones in the sample, roughly 50% were seen once. The genes are TRBV4-1 and TRBJ2-3; perhaps D is TRBD1 or TRBD2 (5 bases each). Sample: PBMCs, taken from a glioma patient whose treatment included an IDH1 peptide vaccine. This TCR was recovered from a woman under 30 with glioma. The DNA for the CDR3 is TGCGCCAGCAGCCAAGTTCCAGGGACGGGTGATACGCAGTATTTT. Translated: CASSQVPGTGDTQYF.